Shown below are 26 T cell receptor beta chains from a single sample sequenced in a study of cytomegalovirus exposure and HLA in healthy donors. Assay used: immunoSEQ multiplex PCR; TCRdb lists only in-frame clones, some missing. The table lists 110,000 or so clones, around 88% of them singletons. Specimen: PBMCs. The receptor set was obtained from a man aged 18 to 29 in good health and CMV-seronegative.

The rearrangement joins TRBV11-2 to TRBJ2-2, with 11 positions matching TRBD2. V lost 4 bases to trimming and J lost 7 bases; unmatched junction nucleotides: 11. This CDR3 has 17 residues. Germline values: CDR1 SGHAT, CDR2 FQNNGV. DNA for the CDR3: TGTGCCAGCAGCTCCACTAGCGGGGGTAGTTATGGCGGGGAGCTGTTTTTT. This gives the protein CASSSTSGGSYGGELFF.

This rearrangement joins TRBV5-1 to TRBJ2-7, with D perhaps matching TRBD1 (6 bases). The V end was cut by 0 bases, the J end by 9 bases, with 19 bases between. The CDR3 has 15 amino acids. The germline V gene has CDR1 SGHRS and CDR2 YFSETQ. The CDR3: CASSLAGGATGGQYF. The CDR3 DNA is TGCGCCAGCAGCTTGGCAGGCGGAGCGACAGGCGGGCAGTACTTC.

The chain uses TRBV6-5 and TRBJ2-7; perhaps TRBD1 as D (6 bases). This CDR3 region has 13 residues. CDR1 MNHEY and CDR2 SVGAGI come from the germline V gene. Trimming stripped 6 bases from V and 4 bases from J, with 13 bases between. CDR3 protein: CASSRGTQYEQYF. DNA for the CDR3: TGTGCCAGCAGCCGAGGGACACAATACGAGCAGTACTTC.

This clone was detected a few times. The chain carries TRBV7-8 and TRBJ2-5; D call uncertain. Looked up from germline, CDR1 is SGHVS and CDR2 is FQNEAQ. The ends were cut back, 5 bases at V and 0 bases at J, with 16 bases in the middle. The CDR3 length is 16 residues. The DNA of the CDR3 is TGTGCCAGCAGCCTCATTGTACTATCGTACCAAGAGACCCAGTACTTC. This codes for CASSLIVLSYQETQYF.

V and J are TRBV18 and TRBJ2-6, with 11 bases identical to TRBD1. The CDR3 has 19 residues. Per the germline V gene, CDR1 is KGHSH and CDR2 is LQKENI. With 3 bases clipped from V and 0 bases from J, the junction kept 7 bases outside the gene matches. CDR3 in amino acids: CASSPRYGTGGSGANVLTF. The CDR3 DNA reads TGTGCCAGCTCACCTCGCTACGGGACAGGGGGCTCTGGGGCCAACGTCCTGACTTTC.

This chain connects TRBV2 to TRBJ1-3; 9 positions match TRBD1. This CDR3 has 15 amino acids. J gave up 0 bases and V 6 bases, and 3 bases lay outside the gene matches. The germline V gene has CDR1 SNHLY and CDR2 FYNNEI. The CDR3: CASSVGQGSGNTIYF. As DNA, the CDR3 is TGTGCCAGCAGCGTGGGACAGGGCTCTGGAAACACCATATATTTT.

The count of this clone is one. The CDR3 DNA reads as TGCGCCAGCAGCTTGGAGCTTGGAGGGGCCGAGGAGACCCAGTACTTC. This encodes CASSLELGGAEETQYF. The chain recombines TRBV5-1 with TRBJ2-5; D is possibly TRBD2 (6 bases). Germline V gene lookup returns CDR1 SGHRS and CDR2 YFSETQ. V was clipped by 0 bases and J by 5 bases, with 17 bases between them. The CDR3 covers 16 residues. The whole variable domain, remainder taken from reference TRBV5-1 and TRBJ2-5, is KAGVTQTPRYLIKTRGQQVTLSCSPISGHRSVSWYQQTPGQGLQFLFEYFSETQRNKGNFPGRFSGRQFSNSRSEMNVSTLELGDSALYLCASSLELGGAEETQYFGPGTRLLVL.

This clone was observed a single time. The chain carries TRBV2 and TRBJ2-7, with 7 bases aligning to TRBD1. This CDR3 comprises 14 residues. The germline V gene encodes CDR1 SNHLY and CDR2 FYNNEI. V was pared by 5 bases and J by 1 base, with 5 bases of the junction left unmatched. CDR3 sequence (DNA): TGTGCCAGCAGTCCAGGGACAGCATCCTACGAGCAGTACTTC. It specifies CASSPGTASYEQYF. The full variable domain, completed using reference TRBV2 and TRBJ2-7, is EPEVTQTPSHQVTQMGQEVILRCVPISNHLYFYWYRQILGQKVEFLVSFYNNEISEKSEIFDDQFSVERPDGSNFTLKIRSTKLEDSAMYFCASSPGTASYEQYFGPGTRLTVT.

V and J are TRBV20-1 and TRBJ2-3; 7 nucleotides line up with TRBD2. CDR3 size: 11 residues. CDR1 is DFQATT and CDR2 is SNEGSKA in the germline V gene (reference sequence). The V and J ends lost 3 bases and 9 bases, in that order; junction bases with no gene match: 3. The DNA of the CDR3 is TGCAGTGCTAGGGCGGGGGAGACGCAGTATTTT. It specifies CSARAGETQYF.

This clone was recorded only once. The CDR3 DNA follows: TGCGCCAGCAGCCACAGGGCCGTCGAGAGCTCCTACAATGAGCAGTTCTTC. It codes for CASSHRAVESSYNEQFF. The rearrangement links TRBV4-1 to TRBJ2-1; the D gene is possibly TRBD1 (5 bases). The V end lost 3 bases, the J end lost 0 bases, and 15 bases lay between the germline ends. Germline loops: CDR1 MGHRA, CDR2 YSYEKL. The CDR3 is 17 residues long.

The rearrangement uses TRBV19 and TRBJ1-3, with D possibly TRBD1 on 6 matching bases. V gave up 3 bases and J gave up 0 bases, with 9 bases separating them. Germline V gene sequence: CDR1 LNHDA, CDR2 SQIVND (reference sequence). The CDR3 runs to 15 residues. CDR3: CASSIPRGSGNTIYF. Here the CDR3 DNA reads TGTGCCAGTAGTATTCCCAGGGGCTCTGGAAACACCATATATTTT.

This clone appeared many times. The rearrangement joins TRBV15 to TRBJ1-5; D gene unclear. From germline, CDR1 is LNHNV and CDR2 YYDKDF (reference sequence). V dropped 1 base and J dropped 6 bases, with 16 bases sitting between them. The CDR3 has 16 amino acids. The CDR3, as DNA: TGTGCCACCAGCAGAGCCTTGATGGTAGCCGGTCAGCCCCAGCATTTT. Amino acid sequence: CATSRALMVAGQPQHF.

The chain has TRBV11-3 and TRBJ2-7; TRBD2 matches at 13 bases. The germline CDR1 and CDR2 sequences are SGHNT and YENEEA. The CDR3 is 17 residues long. V lost 8 bases and J lost 2; bases outside the gene matches: 12. The CDR3 DNA reads as TGTGCCAGCTCCCCGGGACTAGCGGGACGGATCCCCTACGAGCAGTACTTC. Protein: CASSPGLAGRIPYEQYF. The variable domain in full, with the rest retrieved from reference TRBV11-3 and TRBJ2-7, is EAGVVQSPRYKIIEKKQPVAFWCNPISGHNTLYWYLQNLGQGPELLIRYENEEAVDDSQLPKDRFSAERLKGVDSTLKIQPAELGDSAVYLCASSPGLAGRIPYEQYFGPGTRLTVT.

This clone was detected once. This chain uses TRBV5-1 with TRBJ1-1; 8 bases fit TRBD1. This CDR3 is built from 15 residues. V was clipped by 0 bases and J by 5 bases; unmatched bases: 6. Looked up from germline, CDR1 is SGHRS and CDR2 is YFSETQ. The CDR3 spells CASSLAGQGMTEAFF. CDR3 bases: TGCGCCAGCAGCTTGGCCGGACAGGGAATGACTGAAGCTTTCTTT.

The table lists this clone with many counts. The chain uses TRBV19 and TRBJ1-1; 9 nucleotides line up with TRBD1. The germline V gene has CDR1 LNHDA and CDR2 SQIVND (reference sequence). The J segment lost 3 bases and the V segment lost 7 bases, leaving 15 bases of the junction unmatched. This CDR3 is 17 amino acids long. CDR3 bases: TGTGCCAGTATGGGGGTTACAGGGGGCGAGGAGGACACTGAAGCTTTCTTT. Translation: CASMGVTGGEEDTEAFF.

The chain joins TRBV6-4 to TRBJ2-3; 14 nucleotides align to TRBD2. Germline V CDR1 and CDR2: MRHNA, SNTAGT. V dropped 3 bases and J dropped 1; count of bases not matched to a gene: 6. CDR3 size: 18 residues. The CDR3 loop reads CASSDRPGLAGGTDTQYF. In DNA form, the CDR3 reads TGTGCCAGCAGTGATCGCCCGGGACTAGCGGGGGGCACAGATACGCAGTATTTT.

This chain uses TRBV30 with TRBJ1-5; weak D call: TRBD1 (6 bases). V shed 0 bases and J shed 7 bases, with 13 bases lying between them. This CDR3 has 14 amino acids. From germline, CDR1 is GTSNPN and CDR2 SVGIG (reference sequence). The CDR3 sequence: CAWSVRGGGQPQHF. DNA of the CDR3: TGTGCCTGGAGTGTACGGGGAGGGGGACAGCCCCAGCATTTT. The full variable domain, with the rest looked up from reference TRBV30 and TRBJ1-5, is SQTIHQWPATLVQPVGSPLSLECTVEGTSNPNLYWYRQAAGRGLQLLFYSVGIGQISSEVPQNLSASRPQDRQFILSSKKLLLSDSGFYLCAWSVRGGGQPQHFGDGTRLSIL.

The V and J genes are TRBV30 and TRBJ2-5; a weak D match, TRBD1 (5 bases). The CDR3 totals 13 residues. V dropped 3 bases and J dropped 2 bases, with 10 bases sitting between them. In germline, CDR1 is GTSNPN, CDR2 SVGIG (reference sequence). The CDR3 DNA follows: TGTGCCTGGAGAAATGACAGTCAAGAGACCCAGTACTTC. This encodes CAWRNDSQETQYF. The entire variable domain, with the rest obtained from reference TRBV30 and TRBJ2-5, is as follows: SQTIHQWPATLVQPVGSPLSLECTVEGTSNPNLYWYRQAAGRGLQLLFYSVGIGQISSEVPQNLSASRPQDRQFILSSKKLLLSDSGFYLCAWRNDSQETQYFGPGTRLLVL.

The chain is built from TRBV9 and TRBJ2-1, with D possibly matching TRBD2 (7 bases). V was clipped by 0 bases and J by 7 bases, with 17 bases between them. CDR1 is SGDLS, CDR2 YYNGEE, per germline. The CDR3 spans 16 residues. CDR3 nucleotide sequence: TGTGCCAGCAGCGTAGAAAGGGGGGGCTTAGGAAATGAGCAGTTCTTC. Translated, it gives CASSVERGGLGNEQFF.

The V call is TRBV25-1, the J call TRBJ1-4; D might be TRBD1 (5 bases). Germline assignment: CDR1 MGHDK and CDR2 SYGVNS. The V gene lost 3 bases and the J gene lost 0 bases, with 14 bases spanning the gap. The CDR3 runs 17 residues. The CDR3 is CASSDVGKGATNEKLFF. CDR3 bases: TGTGCCAGCAGTGATGTGGGAAAAGGGGCAACTAATGAAAAACTGTTTTTT.

V and J are TRBV7-6 and TRBJ1-1; D remains ambiguous. From germline, CDR1 is SGHVS and CDR2 FNYEAQ. The CDR3 covers 15 residues. Deletions cut 2 bases from V and 2 bases from J, with 12 bases between. The CDR3 loop reads CASSLQNYKNTEAFF. In DNA form, the CDR3 reads TGTGCCAGCAGCTTACAGAACTATAAAAACACTGAAGCTTTCTTT.

V gene TRBV7-9 combines with J gene TRBJ2-7; the match to TRBD2 covers 10 bases. Germline trimming cut 5 bases from V and 5 bases from J; bases unmatched to any gene: 9. Germline loops: CDR1 SEHNR, CDR2 FQNEAQ (reference sequence). The CDR3 has 15 residues. This CDR3 reads CASSPPPLAGDEQYF. The CDR3 bases are TGTGCCAGCAGCCCCCCCCCGCTAGCGGGGGACGAGCAGTACTTC.

The chain combines TRBV5-6 with TRBJ2-3; D might be TRBD2 (6 bases). The V and J ends lost 4 bases and 5 bases respectively, with 14 bases between them. The germline V gene has CDR1 SGHDT and CDR2 YYEEEE. This CDR3 contains 14 residues. As DNA, the CDR3 is TGTGCCAGCAGCCCTTCGGGTAGCGGAGATACGCAGTATTTT. Its protein is CASSPSGSGDTQYF.

The chain couples TRBV15 to TRBJ1-1; TRBD1 is a possible D gene (6 bases). The CDR3 totals 14 residues. Germline V gives CDR1 LNHNV, CDR2 YYDKDF (reference sequence). V lost 1 base and J 3 bases, leaving 9 bases between the germline ends. The CDR3 loop is CATSRVNRDTEAFF. In nucleotides, the CDR3 is TGTGCCACCAGCAGAGTTAACAGGGACACTGAAGCTTTCTTT. Full variable domain (remainder filled in from reference TRBV15 and TRBJ1-1): DAMVIQNPRYQVTQFGKPVTLSCSQTLNHNVMYWYQQKSSQAPKLLFHYYDKDFNNEADTPDNFQSRRPNTSFCFLDIRSPGLGDTAMYLCATSRVNRDTEAFFGQGTRLTVV.

The J gene is TRBJ1-1, the V gene TRBV29-1, with TRBD1 matching over 7 bases. Germline trimming cut 2 bases from V and 5 bases from J; bases unmatched to any gene: 5. The CDR3 is 13 residues long. Germline V CDR1 and CDR2: SQVTM, ANQGSEA. CDR3: CSVERAGGTEAFF. The CDR3 coding sequence is TGCAGCGTTGAACGGGCAGGGGGAACTGAAGCTTTCTTT.

The chain carries TRBV10-3 and TRBJ2-7; TRBD1 aligns across 10 bases. V shed 3 bases and J 7 bases; nucleotides not matched to a gene: 12. Germline V gene data show CDR1 as ENHRY and CDR2 as SYGVKD. This CDR3 has 16 amino acids. CDR3: CAISDQPTGGSGEQYF. In DNA form, the CDR3 reads TGTGCCATCAGTGATCAACCGACAGGGGGCTCGGGTGAGCAGTACTTC.